This T cell receptor (beta chain) is drawn from a study of blood T cell repertoires in COVID-19. Across the study: T cells, B-cell-depleted T cells, or PBMCs supplied cDNA or gDNA.

V dropped 0 bases and J dropped 4; count of bases not matched to a gene: 1. Germline loops: CDR1 SEHNR, CDR2 FQNEAQ (reference sequence). This CDR3 is built from 15 residues. Per the study methods: Reference gene primer amplification gave nucleated cell count estimates. Clones were sequenced by immunoSEQ multiplex PCR, and TCRdb holds only the in-frame ones, with some missing. The V and J calls and clone size were taken over from that table, and D and trimming were inferred from the DNA. This table holds roughly 200,000 clones, over 80% found once. This clone was counted only a few times. This TCR derives from a man aged 40-49 years with acute or convalescent COVID-19. Material for sequencing was peripheral blood. The chain links TRBV7-9 to TRBJ2-7; TRBD2 matches 12 bases. CDR3 residues: CASSLALAGGYEQYF. CDR3 nucleotide sequence: TGTGCCAGCAGCTTAGCACTAGCGGGAGGATACGAGCAGTACTTC.